This T cell receptor beta chain was profiled in a study of cytomegalovirus exposure and HLA in healthy donors. The study ran its PCR with 60 Vbeta and 13 Jbeta primers. Assay used: immunoSEQ multiplex PCR; TCRdb lists only in-frame clones, some missing. The profile shows 110,000 or so clones, 69% of them singletons. Points from the study as a whole: One later analysis reportedly identified an Asian-associated ancestry cluster that showed fewer N-insertions than the approximately 700-donor mean. A later examination showed that TCR association rates differed by HLA locus, with DRB1 most and HLA-C fewest.

Germline V CDR1 and CDR2: MGHRA, YSYEKL. The CDR3 covers 16 residues. V was shortened by 0 bases and J by 10 bases, with 16 bases between the two germline ends. The donors (healthy individuals) were bone marrow donors. As regards this clone: Its antigen remains unidentified.

Sample: PBMCs. The TCR comes from a man younger than 45 in good health and CMV-seronegative. V gene TRBV4-1 combines with J gene TRBJ1-6; a weak D match, TRBD1 (5 bases). CDR3 nucleotides: TGCGCCAGCAGCCAAGATCTTACGAAACAGGACTCACCCCTCCACTTT. Translation: CASSQDLTKQDSPLHF.